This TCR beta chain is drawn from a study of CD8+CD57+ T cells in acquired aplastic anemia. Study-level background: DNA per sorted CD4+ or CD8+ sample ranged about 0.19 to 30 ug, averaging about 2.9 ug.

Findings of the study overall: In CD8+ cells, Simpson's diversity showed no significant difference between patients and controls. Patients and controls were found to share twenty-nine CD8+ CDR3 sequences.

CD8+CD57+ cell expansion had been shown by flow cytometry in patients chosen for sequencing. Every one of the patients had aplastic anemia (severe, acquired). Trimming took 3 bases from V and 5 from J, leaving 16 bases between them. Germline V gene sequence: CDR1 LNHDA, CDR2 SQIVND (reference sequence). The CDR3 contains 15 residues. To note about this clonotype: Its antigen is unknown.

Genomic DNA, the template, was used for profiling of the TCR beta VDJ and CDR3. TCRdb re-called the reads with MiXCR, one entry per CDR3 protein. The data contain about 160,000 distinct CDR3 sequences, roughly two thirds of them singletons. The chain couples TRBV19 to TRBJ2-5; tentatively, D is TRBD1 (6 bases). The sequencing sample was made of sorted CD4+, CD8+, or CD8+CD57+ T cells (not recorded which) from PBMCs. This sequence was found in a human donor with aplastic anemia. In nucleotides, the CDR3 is TGTGCCAGTAGTATCATGGACAGCTCCGGGGAGACCCAGTACTTC. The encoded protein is CASSIMDSSGETQYF.